This TCR beta chain was recorded in a study of spatial heterogeneity in lung cancer. Many counts were recorded for this clonotype. A single record per CDR3 protein comes from TCRdb applying MiXCR to the 5' RACE reads. The data contain some 20,000 distinct CDR3 sequences, 3.3% of them singletons. Noted time point: sample taken at primary tumor resection. With 6 bases removed from V and 1 base from J, the gap between germline ends came to 16 bases. Germline CDR1 reads MDHEN; CDR2 reads SYDVKM. The CDR3 sequence is 16 residues long. The sequences come from PBMCs, collected at surgery. The TCR originated in a female donor with early-stage non-small cell lung cancer. V gene TRBV28 combines with J gene TRBJ2-1, with D possibly TRBD2 on 6 matching bases. The CDR3 region has the DNA TGTGCCAGCAGCTCCCAGCGGGCCCGATCCTACAATGAGCAGTTCTTC. Translating it yields CASSSQRARSYNEQFF.